This TCR beta chain was observed in a study of cytomegalovirus exposure and HLA in healthy donors. Notes on this clone: Its specificity is unknown.

13 Jbeta primers and 60 Vbeta primers were used for the PCR. TCRdb keeps only in-frame clones here, not all; method: immunoSEQ multiplex PCR. The repertoire holds 99,000 or so clones, with approximately 69% as singletons. Study-wide results and limits: Upon later analysis, TCR association rates were observed to vary by HLA locus, being highest for DRB1 and lowest for HLA-C.

CDR1 is MDHEN, CDR2 SYDVKM, per germline. V dropped 6 bases and J dropped 7 bases, with 10 bases sitting between them. The CDR3 totals 13 residues. The source material was PBMCs. This sequence was found in a man aged 25 to 40 in good health and CMV-seronegative. The chain has TRBV28 and TRBJ1-6, with D unresolved. The CDR3 spells CASSSSVNSPLHF. CDR3 coding DNA: TGTGCCAGCAGCTCAAGCGTGAATTCACCCCTCCACTTT.